One and the same sample provided the 11 T cell receptor beta chains below, sequenced in a study of identifying expanded T cells in peripheral blood. Clones were read by immunoSEQ multiplex PCR, and TCRdb kept only the in-frame ones, dropping some. The repertoire consists of around 130,000 clones, with around nine tenths occurring once and the leading ten covering about 8%. Sequencing was carried out using blood. The source is a person between 18 and 69 years old in good health.

The chain combines TRBV29-1 with TRBJ2-3, with D hard to call. Germline CDR1 SQVTM, CDR2 ANQGSEA. The CDR3 spans 17 residues. With 6 bases removed from V and 5 bases from J, the gap between germline ends came to 27 bases. CDR3 residues: CSVVVVGFKHRIDTQYF. The DNA for the CDR3 is TGCAGCGTCGTAGTCGTGGGTTTTAAACACCGGATAGATACGCAGTATTTT.

The chain combines TRBV19 with TRBJ1-4; 9 bases match TRBD1. This CDR3 region has 13 residues. Germline CDR1 reads LNHDA; CDR2 reads SQIVND (reference sequence). Trimming removed 4 bases from V and 8 bases from J; junction bases left unmatched: 2. The CDR3 here is CASSRTGEEKLFF. In DNA, the CDR3 is TGTGCCAGTAGTAGGACAGGGGAAGAAAAACTGTTTTTT.

The V gene is TRBV27, the J gene TRBJ2-7; no clear D gene. This CDR3 is built from 15 residues. Germline V gene data show CDR1 as MNHEY and CDR2 as SMNVEV (reference sequence). Between the trimmed V and J ends, which lost 5 bases and 6 bases, there was a span of 20 bases. CDR3 DNA: TGTGCCAGCAGTCGCAAGCCCCTTTTGCCTCTCGAGCAGTACTTC. Amino acid sequence: CASSRKPLLPLEQYF.

This clone was observed a single time. V is TRBV19 and J is TRBJ1-2; TRBD1 is a possible D gene (5 bases). V was pared by 4 bases and J by 8 bases, with 14 bases between. The germline V gene encodes CDR1 LNHDA and CDR2 SQIVND (reference sequence). The CDR3 runs to 13 residues. The CDR3 spells CASSTQGIGGYTF. In DNA form, the CDR3 reads TGTGCCAGTAGTACTCAGGGCATCGGAGGCTACACCTTC.

The CDR3 nucleotides read TGTGCCAGCAGTGAACGAGTAGGGGGCAGGGCTAATGAAAAACTGTTTTTT. This gives the protein CASSERVGGRANEKLFF. The V and J genes are TRBV2 and TRBJ1-4; 7 nucleotides match TRBD1. In germline, CDR1 is SNHLY, CDR2 FYNNEI. Losses at the gene ends were 2 bases for V and 3 bases for J; bases not matched to a gene: 9. The CDR3 extends over 17 amino acids.

This clone occurred once. The chain joins TRBV19 to TRBJ2-7; D remains ambiguous. Trimming removed 1 base from V and 0 bases from J, with 7 bases in between. Germline assignment: CDR1 LNHDA and CDR2 SQIVND (reference sequence). The CDR3 is 14 amino acids. The CDR3 DNA reads as TGTGCCAGTAGTATAGGAAGAGGCTCCTACGAGCAGTACTTC. Protein: CASSIGRGSYEQYF.

This sequence joins TRBV29-1 and TRBJ1-3; D remains unclear. The V end lost 6 bases, the J end lost 1 base, and 10 bases lay between the germline ends. The V gene's germline CDR1 is SQVTM and CDR2 ANQGSEA. This CDR3 has 13 amino acids. DNA of the CDR3: TGCAGCGTGATGATTTGGTCTGGAAACACCATATATTTT. This gives the protein CSVMIWSGNTIYF.

J is TRBJ2-5 and V is TRBV19; tentatively, D is TRBD2 (6 bases). The CDR3 totals 16 residues. CDR1 LNHDA and CDR2 SQIVND come from the germline V gene (reference sequence). The V end lost 4 bases, the J end lost 5 bases, and 20 bases lay between the germline ends. The CDR3: CASSTFSRGGGETQYF. The CDR3 bases are TGTGCCAGTAGTACATTTTCGCGGGGAGGTGGGGAGACCCAGTACTTC.

DNA of the CDR3: TGTGCCAGCAGCTTAAGGGGGACAACCACTAACACCGGGGAGCTGTTTTTT. Amino acid sequence: CASSLRGTTTNTGELFF. The rearrangement joins TRBV11-2 to TRBJ2-2, with D maybe TRBD1 (6 bases). The germline V gene encodes CDR1 SGHAT and CDR2 FQNNGV. The CDR3 is 17 amino acids. V lost 2 bases to trimming and J lost 2 bases, with 15 bases between them.

The chain couples TRBV10-2 to TRBJ2-1, with 7 bases lining up with TRBD1. The CDR3 consists of 14 residues. Per germline, CDR1 WSHSY and CDR2 SAAADI. V shed 7 bases, J shed 0 bases, and the junction held 3 bases outside the gene matches. The CDR3 DNA reads as TGCGCCAGCAAGACAGGGAGCTCCTACAATGAGCAGTTCTTC. Amino acids: CASKTGSSYNEQFF.

The V gene is TRBV19, the J gene TRBJ2-2; D possibly corresponds to TRBD1 (6 bases). The V gene's germline CDR1 is LNHDA and CDR2 SQIVND (reference sequence). Trimming shortened V by 4 bases and J by 5 bases, and 8 bases separated the two germline ends. There are 13 residues in the CDR3. In DNA, the CDR3 is TGTGCCAGTAGTAAAACAGGGACCGGGGAGCTGTTTTTT. The encoded protein is CASSKTGTGELFF. The complete variable domain, with remaining parts taken from reference TRBV19 and TRBJ2-2, reads DGGITQSPKYLFRKEGQNVTLSCEQNLNHDAMYWYRQDPGQGLRLIYYSQIVNDFQKGDIAEGYSVSREKKESFPLTVTSAQKNPTAFYLCASSKTGTGELFFGEGSRLTVL.